Listed here are 13 T cell receptor beta chains from one sample, sequenced in a study of T cells in Graves' hyperthyroidism and ophthalmopathy. Authors of the study amplified TCR beta CDR3 regions from RNA transcripts. HTBI primers were used for first-round RT-PCR of the TCR CDR3. MiXCR was run by TCRdb on the multiplex PCR reads, yielding one entry per CDR3 protein. In the table there are about 50,000 distinct CDR3 sequences, less than 50% of which are singletons. The specimen was blood. The receptors stem from a woman younger than 45 with Graves' ophthalmopathy.

The rearrangement links TRBV19 to TRBJ2-1; 9 positions agree with TRBD1. The germline V gene encodes CDR1 LNHDA and CDR2 SQIVND (reference sequence). The CDR3 covers 15 residues. The V and J ends lost 5 bases and 5 bases, in that order; junction bases with no gene match: 7. This CDR3 is CASSRTDRGNNEQFF. In nucleotides, the CDR3 is TGTGCCAGTAGTCGAACGGACAGGGGAAACAATGAGCAGTTCTTC.

This clonotype was seen repeatedly, ten times or more. A much larger clone lies a single base off, so this may be a read error. The J gene is TRBJ2-7, the V gene TRBV20-1; TRBD1 aligns across 7 bases. The CDR3 totals 14 residues. Germline CDR1 reads DFQATT; CDR2 reads SNEGSKA (reference sequence). V lost 3 bases to trimming and J lost 2 bases; unmatched junction nucleotides: 7. The CDR3 DNA reads TGCAGTGCTAGGGTTTGGCAGGGGGCCTACGAGCAGTACTTC. Residues: CSARVWQGAYEQYF.

This rearrangement joins TRBV20-1 to TRBJ1-2, with 9 bases aligning to TRBD1. This CDR3 is 12 amino acids long. With 6 bases clipped from V and 5 bases from J, the junction kept 4 bases outside the gene matches. Germline V gene lookup returns CDR1 DFQATT and CDR2 SNEGSKA (reference sequence). CDR3 sequence reads: CSAPDRGYGYTF. The CDR3 DNA follows: TGCAGTGCCCCCGACAGGGGGTATGGCTACACCTTC.

This rearrangement joins TRBV16 to TRBJ1-2; TRBD1 agrees at 8 bases. The germline CDR1 and CDR2 sequences are KGHSY and FQNENV. The length of the CDR3 is 21 residues. Trimming took 7 bases from V and 4 from J; bases not matched to a gene: 29. The CDR3 is CASIHLDRGASPIPRRYGYTF. CDR3 coding DNA: TGTGCCAGCATACACTTAGACAGGGGTGCGTCCCCTATTCCCAGACGCTATGGCTACACCTTC.

The J gene is TRBJ2-1, the V gene TRBV5-5, with 9 bases matching TRBD1. Germline trimming cut 4 bases from V and 7 bases from J; bases unmatched to any gene: 3. CDR1 and CDR2 from the germline V gene are SGHKS and YYEKEE (reference sequence). CDR3 size: 13 residues. CDR3: CASSGDRENEQFF. CDR3 sequence (DNA): TGTGCCAGCAGCGGGGACAGGGAGAATGAGCAGTTCTTC. Complete variable domain (other parts from reference TRBV5-5 and TRBJ2-1): DAGVTQSPTHLIKTRGQQVTLRCSPISGHKSVSWYQQVLGQGPQFIFQYYEKEERGRGNFPDRFSARQFPNYSSELNVNALLLGDSALYLCASSGDRENEQFFGPGTRLTVL.

This clonotype was seen repeatedly, ten times or more. The chain couples TRBV10-3 to TRBJ2-5, with TRBD1 as a possible D gene (5 bases). V shed 1 base and J shed 5 bases, with 11 bases lying between them. This CDR3 contains 14 residues. The germline CDR1 and CDR2 sequences are ENHRY and SYGVKD. This chain's CDR3 is CAISEFRGHETQYF. Here the CDR3 DNA reads TGTGCCATCAGTGAGTTTCGAGGACACGAGACCCAGTACTTC.

This clonotype was counted at least ten times. J is TRBJ2-5 and V is TRBV6-5; no firm D call. With 2 bases removed from V and 4 bases from J, the gap between germline ends came to 20 bases. The CDR3 extends over 17 amino acids. CDR1 and CDR2 (germline): MNHEY, SVGAGI. The CDR3 region has the DNA TGTGCCAGCAGTTACAGGGATCTAGACGCCGCCGGAGAGACCCAGTACTTC. Its translation: CASSYRDLDAAGETQYF.

This rearrangement joins TRBV19 to TRBJ1-5; D might be TRBD1 (6 bases). The V end was cut by 3 bases, the J end by 14 bases, with 20 bases between. CDR3 length: 14 amino acids. Germline loops: CDR1 LNHDA, CDR2 SQIVND (reference sequence). CDR3 amino acids: CASSIPGTHQYEHF. Written as DNA, the CDR3 is TGTGCCAGTAGTATCCCCGGGACACATCAGTACGAGCATTTT.

The V and J genes are TRBV7-6 and TRBJ2-1; D is unclear. Germline CDR1 SGHVS, CDR2 FNYEAQ. The CDR3 runs to 11 residues. V lost 5 bases and J lost 6, with 5 bases in between. For the CDR3, the DNA is TGTGCCAGCAGCCCTGGCAATGAGCAGTTCTTC. This sequence encodes CASSPGNEQFF.

This clonotype was picked up many times. V usage is TRBV7-9 and J usage is TRBJ2-7; possibly TRBD1 for D (6 bases). Trimming cost V 4 bases and J 13 bases, with 20 bases left between them. CDR3 size: 13 residues. Germline CDR1 reads SEHNR; CDR2 reads FQNEAQ (reference sequence). The DNA for the CDR3 is TGTGCCAGCAGCTCCAACCCAGGGGACCGGTATTACTTC. This codes for CASSSNPGDRYYF.

In its sample, this clonotype was seen many times. The chain employs TRBV13 and TRBJ1-4, with D maybe TRBD1 (6 bases). Germline V gene data show CDR1 as PRHDT and CDR2 as FYEKMQ (reference sequence). This CDR3 is built from 15 residues. V shed 2 bases and J shed 3 bases, with 10 bases lying between them. The chain's CDR3 is CASSLQGTPNEKLFF. The CDR3 region has the DNA TGTGCCAGCAGCTTACAGGGGACACCTAATGAAAAACTGTTTTTT.

As to this clonotype: One end of the junction does not line up with germline, which may come from a read error. This chain joins TRBV4-1 and TRBJ1-6, with D unclear. Germline V CDR1 and CDR2: MGHRA, YSYEKL. The length of the CDR3 is 9 residues. CDR3 protein: CASSQDSPF. The CDR3 nucleotides read TGCGCCAGCAGCCAAGATTCCCCATTT.

The chain combines TRBV10-3 with TRBJ2-1; D gene uncertain. CDR3 length: 11 amino acids. Trimming pared 0 bases from V and 12 bases from J, leaving 6 bases between. CDR1 and CDR2 (germline): ENHRY, SYGVKD. As DNA, the CDR3 is TGTGCCATCAGTGAGTCAGAAGTGCAGTTCTTC. Amino acids: CAISESEVQFF.